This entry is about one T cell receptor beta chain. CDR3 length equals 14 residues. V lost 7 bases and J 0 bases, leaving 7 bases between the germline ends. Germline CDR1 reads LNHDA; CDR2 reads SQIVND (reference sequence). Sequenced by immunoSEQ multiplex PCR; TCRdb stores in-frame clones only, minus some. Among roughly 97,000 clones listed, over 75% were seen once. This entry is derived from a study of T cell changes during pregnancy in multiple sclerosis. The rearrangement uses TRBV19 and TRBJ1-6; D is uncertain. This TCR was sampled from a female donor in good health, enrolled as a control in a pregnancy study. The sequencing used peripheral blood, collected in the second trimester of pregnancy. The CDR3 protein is CASTFSSYNSPLHF. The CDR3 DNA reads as TGTGCCAGTACGTTTAGCTCCTATAATTCACCCCTCCACTTT.